Presented here are 5 T cell receptor beta chains from one specimen sequenced in a study of cytomegalovirus exposure and HLA in healthy donors. The PCR ran on 60 Vbeta and 13 Jbeta primers. The protocol was immunoSEQ multiplex PCR, while the TCRdb copy is restricted to in-frame clones and leaves out a portion. The sample shows 95,000 to 150,000 clones, approximately 65% of them seen only once. The sample comprised PBMCs. The receptors were gathered from a man younger than 35 in good health and CMV-seronegative.

J is TRBJ1-2 and V is TRBV25-1, with 7 bases lining up with TRBD1. This CDR3 is 13 amino acids long. The V gene's germline CDR1 is MGHDK and CDR2 SYGVNS. The trim removed 8 bases at V and 4 bases at J, leaving 7 bases unmatched. For the CDR3, the DNA is TGTGCCAGCCGACAGGGATTTATCTATGGCTACACCTTC. Protein: CASRQGFIYGYTF.

This clone was counted a single time. The chain's CDR3 is CASSITQNYEQYF. CDR3 in DNA: TGTGCCAGTAGTATAACACAGAACTACGAGCAGTACTTC. The chain joins TRBV19 to TRBJ2-7; D ambiguous. The CDR3 totals 13 residues. The V gene lost 2 bases and the J gene lost 3 bases, with 8 bases spanning the gap. Germline V gene lookup returns CDR1 LNHDA and CDR2 SQIVND (reference sequence). Full variable domain (missing parts from reference TRBV19 and TRBJ2-7): DGGITQSPKYLFRKEGQNVTLSCEQNLNHDAMYWYRQDPGQGLRLIYYSQIVNDFQKGDIAEGYSVSREKKESFPLTVTSAQKNPTAFYLCASSITQNYEQYFGPGTRLTVT.

This chain joins TRBV6-5 and TRBJ2-2; D might be TRBD2 (5 bases). This CDR3 spans 15 amino acids. Per the germline V gene, CDR1 is MNHEY and CDR2 is SVGAGI. V lost 6 bases and J 5 bases, leaving 16 bases between the germline ends. The CDR3 here is CASRGGLVGTGELFF. As DNA, the CDR3 is TGTGCCAGCAGGGGCGGGCTAGTCGGTACCGGGGAGCTGTTTTTT.

The chain uses TRBV27 and TRBJ2-6; D remains ambiguous. With 3 bases removed from V and 0 bases from J, the gap between germline ends came to 6 bases. Germline CDR1 MNHEY, CDR2 SMNVEV (reference sequence). This CDR3 is 15 amino acids long. The CDR3 sequence: CASSLRLSGANVLTF. The CDR3 DNA reads as TGTGCCAGCAGTTTGCGACTCTCTGGGGCCAACGTCCTGACTTTC. The full variable domain, rest sourced from reference TRBV27 and TRBJ2-6, is EAQVTQNPRYLITVTGKKLTVTCSQNMNHEYMSWYRQDPGLGLRQIYYSMNVEVTDKGDVPEGYKVSRKEKRNFPLILESPSPNQTSLYFCASSLRLSGANVLTFGAGSRLTVL.

V and J are TRBV5-4 and TRBJ2-7; D may be TRBD1 (5 bases). Trimming took 0 bases from V and 2 from J, leaving 9 bases between them. The CDR3 spans 14 residues. The V gene's germline CDR1 is SGHNT and CDR2 YYREEE (reference sequence). DNA for the CDR3: TGTGCCAGCAGCTTGGAACAGGCTGCCTACGAGCAGTACTTC. Amino acids: CASSLEQAAYEQYF.